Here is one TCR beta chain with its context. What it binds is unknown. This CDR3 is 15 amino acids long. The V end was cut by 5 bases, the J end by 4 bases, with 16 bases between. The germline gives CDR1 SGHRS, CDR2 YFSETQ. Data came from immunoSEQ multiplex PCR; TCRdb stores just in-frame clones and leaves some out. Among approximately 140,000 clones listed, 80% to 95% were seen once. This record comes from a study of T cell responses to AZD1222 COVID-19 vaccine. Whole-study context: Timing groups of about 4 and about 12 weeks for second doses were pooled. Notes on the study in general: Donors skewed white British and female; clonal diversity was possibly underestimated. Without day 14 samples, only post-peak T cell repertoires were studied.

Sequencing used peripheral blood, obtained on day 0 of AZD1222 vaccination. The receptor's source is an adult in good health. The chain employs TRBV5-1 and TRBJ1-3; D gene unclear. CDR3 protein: CASRREALGGNTIYF. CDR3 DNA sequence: TGCGCCAGCAGGCGGGAAGCTCTTGGGGGAAACACCATATATTTT. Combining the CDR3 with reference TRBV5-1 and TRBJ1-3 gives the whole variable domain KAGVTQTPRYLIKTRGQQVTLSCSPISGHRSVSWYQQTPGQGLQFLFEYFSETQRNKGNFPGRFSGRQFSNSRSEMNVSTLELGDSALYLCASRREALGGNTIYFGEGSWLTVV.